The 13 T cell receptor beta chains presented below share a single source sample, sequenced in a study of cytomegalovirus exposure and HLA in healthy donors. PCR employed 60 Vbeta and 13 Jbeta primers. This table comes from immunoSEQ multiplex PCR, and its TCRdb copy is limited to in-frame clones, with some not included. Among roughly 110,000 clones listed, around four fifths were seen once. Specimen: PBMCs. The receptors shown here come from a man between 25 and 39 years old in good health and CMV-seronegative.

This clone has only one observation. The chain is built from TRBV14 and TRBJ2-1, with D tentatively TRBD1 (5 bases). The V end was cut by 4 bases, the J end by 5 bases, with 15 bases between. This CDR3 contains 15 residues. Per germline, CDR1 SGHDN and CDR2 FVKESK. CDR3 loop: CASSPLQGIHNEQFF. The DNA for the CDR3 is TGTGCCAGCAGCCCCCTGCAGGGAATCCACAATGAGCAGTTCTTC. Based on the CDR3 plus reference TRBV14 and TRBJ2-1, the full variable domain is EAGVTQFPSHSVIEKGQTVTLRCDPISGHDNLYWYRRVMGKEIKFLLHFVKESKQDESGMPNNRFLAERTGGTYSTLKVQPAELEDSGVYFCASSPLQGIHNEQFFGPGTRLTVL.

This clone turned up a few times. The chain is built from TRBV6-4 and TRBJ1-1, with TRBD1 matching 8 bases. The CDR3 spans 14 residues. Trimming removed 5 bases from V and 9 bases from J; junction bases left unmatched: 11. Germline V gene sequence: CDR1 MRHNA, CDR2 SNTAGT. As DNA, the CDR3 is TGTGCCAGCAGTCCAACCCAGGGGGCGAGCCAAGCTTTCTTT. It translates to CASSPTQGASQAFF.

The CDR3 DNA reads as TGTGCCACCAGCAGAGATCAGGGCAGGGATATCTACGAGCAGTACTTC. Translating gives CATSRDQGRDIYEQYF. The chain carries TRBV15 and TRBJ2-7; perhaps TRBD1 as D (5 bases). The CDR3 runs to 16 residues. The germline gives CDR1 LNHNV, CDR2 YYDKDF (reference sequence). Trimming took off 0 bases at V and 3 bases at J, with 15 bases between the two ends.

The rearrangement uses TRBV19 and TRBJ2-3; D is possibly TRBD2 (6 bases). V lost 10 bases and J lost 10, with 27 bases in between. CDR1 and CDR2 (germline): LNHDA, SQIVND (reference sequence). CDR3 length: 15 amino acids. CDR3 DNA: TGTGCCATCTCGAACCCCGGGACTGCCATGGTGGCGCAGTATTTT. It is translated as CAISNPGTAMVAQYF.

J is TRBJ2-7 and V is TRBV4-2, with D perhaps matching TRBD2 (8 bases). Germline V lookup: CDR1 LGHNA, CDR2 YNFKEQ. The CDR3 consists of 16 residues. Trimming shortened V by 1 base and J by 7 bases, and 20 bases separated the two germline ends. The CDR3 region has the DNA TGTGCCAGCAGCCAAGCTTCAACGGGAGGGGGCCGGGAGCAGTACTTC. It translates to CASSQASTGGGREQYF.

This clone is classed as medium-sized. J is TRBJ2-7 and V is TRBV4-1; perhaps TRBD2 as D (6 bases). The CDR3 is 14 amino acids. Germline V gene lookup returns CDR1 MGHRA and CDR2 YSYEKL. Trimming took off 5 bases at V and 2 bases at J, with 13 bases between the two ends. In DNA form, the CDR3 reads TGCGCCAGCAGCTTTTCCGGGGGAGCCTACGAGCAGTACTTC. This codes for CASSFSGGAYEQYF.

The sample holds one count of this clone. The J gene is TRBJ2-7, the V gene TRBV29-1; TRBD2 matches 8 bases. V trimming: 4 bases; J trimming: 0 bases; junction bases outside the gene matches: 2. This CDR3 is built from 13 residues. The V gene's germline CDR1 is SQVTM and CDR2 ANQGSEA. CDR3 residues: CSVGSGSSYEQYF. The CDR3 DNA is TGCAGCGTTGGAAGCGGGAGCTCCTACGAGCAGTACTTC.

V gene TRBV5-1 combines with J gene TRBJ1-3, with 7 bases aligning to TRBD1. The CDR3 runs 15 residues. Unmatched junction bases numbered 8, after V lost 4 bases and J lost 4 bases. CDR1 and CDR2 from the germline V gene are SGHRS and YFSETQ. CDR3 sequence: CASSTAGTDGNTIYF. The CDR3 nucleotides read TGCGCCAGCAGCACAGCCGGGACAGACGGAAACACCATATATTTT.

The rearrangement uses TRBV27 and TRBJ1-2; D gene unclear. The CDR3 sequence is 15 residues long. Looked up from germline, CDR1 is MNHEY and CDR2 is SMNVEV (reference sequence). Trimming shortened V by 6 bases and J by 1 base, and 15 bases separated the two germline ends. The CDR3 nucleotides read TGTGCCAGCAGACTCATCGCGGGGTTTAACTATGGCTACACCTTC. This translates into CASRLIAGFNYGYTF.

The chain has TRBV18 and TRBJ1-1, with no clear D. The V gene lost 3 bases and the J gene lost 0 bases, with 8 bases spanning the gap. Germline V CDR1 and CDR2: KGHSH, LQKENI. The CDR3 is 14 residues long. The CDR3 protein is CASSPRDLNTEAFF. Here the CDR3 DNA reads TGTGCCAGCTCACCTCGAGACTTGAACACTGAAGCTTTCTTT.

This chain connects TRBV30 to TRBJ1-2; no clear D gene. The CDR3 contains 14 residues. Between the trimmed V and J ends, which lost 4 bases and 4 bases, there was a span of 16 bases. From germline, CDR1 is GTSNPN and CDR2 SVGIG (reference sequence). The DNA for the CDR3 is TGTGCCTGGATGTGGAACAGATATCCCTATGGCTACACCTTC. It translates to CAWMWNRYPYGYTF.

The chain joins TRBV21-1 to TRBJ1-1; the table gives TRBD1 as D, unverified against the DNA. TRBV21-1 is a pseudogene locus. CDR3 length: 14 amino acids. DNA of the CDR3: TGTGCCAGCAACCCGACAGGGGATGCCACTGAAGCTTTCTTT. Translation: CASNPTGDATEAFF.

This clone was seen more than once but under ten times. The rearrangement joins TRBV11-3 to TRBJ1-2; tentatively, D is TRBD1 (5 bases). V dropped 4 bases and J dropped 8 bases, with 11 bases sitting between them. The CDR3 contains 12 residues. Germline loops: CDR1 SGHNT, CDR2 YENEEA. CDR3 sequence (DNA): TGTGCCAGCAGCTCAGCAGGGTTAGGCTACACCTTC. Its translation is CASSSAGLGYTF. The full variable domain, completed using reference TRBV11-3 and TRBJ1-2, is EAGVVQSPRYKIIEKKQPVAFWCNPISGHNTLYWYLQNLGQGPELLIRYENEEAVDDSQLPKDRFSAERLKGVDSTLKIQPAELGDSAVYLCASSSAGLGYTFGSGTRLTVV.